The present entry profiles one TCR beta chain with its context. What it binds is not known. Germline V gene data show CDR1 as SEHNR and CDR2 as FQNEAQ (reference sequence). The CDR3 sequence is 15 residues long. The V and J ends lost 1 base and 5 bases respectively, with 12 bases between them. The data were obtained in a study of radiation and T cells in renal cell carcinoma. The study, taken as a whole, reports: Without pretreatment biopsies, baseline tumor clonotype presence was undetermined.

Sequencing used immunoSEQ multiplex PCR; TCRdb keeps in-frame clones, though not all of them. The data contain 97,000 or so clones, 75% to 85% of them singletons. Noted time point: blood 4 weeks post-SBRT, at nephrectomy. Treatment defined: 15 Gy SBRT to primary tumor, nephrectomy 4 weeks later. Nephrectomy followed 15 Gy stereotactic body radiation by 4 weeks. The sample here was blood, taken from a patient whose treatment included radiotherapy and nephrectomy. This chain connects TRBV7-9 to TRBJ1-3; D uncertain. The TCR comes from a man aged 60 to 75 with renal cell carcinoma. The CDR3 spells CASSLEHTKRNTIYF. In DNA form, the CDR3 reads TGTGCCAGCAGCTTAGAACATACGAAGCGAAACACCATATATTTT.